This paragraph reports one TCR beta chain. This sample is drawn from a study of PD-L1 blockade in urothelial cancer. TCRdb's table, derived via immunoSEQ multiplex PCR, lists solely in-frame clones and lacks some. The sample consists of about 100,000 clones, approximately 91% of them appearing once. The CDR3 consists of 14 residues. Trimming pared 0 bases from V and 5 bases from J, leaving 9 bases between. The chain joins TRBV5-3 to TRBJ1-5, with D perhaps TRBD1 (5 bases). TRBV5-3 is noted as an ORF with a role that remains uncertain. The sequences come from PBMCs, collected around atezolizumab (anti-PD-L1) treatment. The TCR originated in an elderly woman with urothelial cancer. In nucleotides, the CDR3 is TGTGCCAGAAGCTTGGGGAGGGACCATCAGCCCCAGCATTTT. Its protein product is CARSLGRDHQPQHF.